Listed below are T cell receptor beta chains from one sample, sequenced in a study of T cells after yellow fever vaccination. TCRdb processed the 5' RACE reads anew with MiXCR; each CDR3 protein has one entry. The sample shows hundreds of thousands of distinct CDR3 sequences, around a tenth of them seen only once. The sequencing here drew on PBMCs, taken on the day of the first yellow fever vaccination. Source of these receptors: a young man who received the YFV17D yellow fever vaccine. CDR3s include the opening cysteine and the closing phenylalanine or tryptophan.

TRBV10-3,CAISTRTGEGTEAFF
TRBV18,CASSSRTEDYAQYF
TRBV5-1,CASSLQGATNEKLFF
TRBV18,CASSPSYSTNEQFF
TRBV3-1,CASSPLAGPLYGYTF
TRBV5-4,CASSLRGQGAFF
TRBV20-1,CSARDRRGGADTQYF
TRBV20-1,CSAPNLGSGYNEQFF
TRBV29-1,CSVEWRGGGETQYF
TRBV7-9,CASSLGAGDEKLFF
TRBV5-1,CASSTGQDPGYTF
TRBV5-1,CASSLDGGNQPQHF
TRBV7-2,CASSFQGNIQYF
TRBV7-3,CASSLNGRGPGVLSANVLTF
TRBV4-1,CASSQRTGGGPDTQYF
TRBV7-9,CASSPPPGRPRDTQYF
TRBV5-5,CASSFRGPAGYGYTF
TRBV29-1,CSVAEGRGTEAFF
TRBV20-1,CSAKGQVLSPLHF
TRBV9,CASSAYGTAGEKLFF
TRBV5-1,CASSAREGRALMNTQYF
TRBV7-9,CASSFVQGGSYEQYF
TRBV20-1,CSARGRDGSGTEAFF
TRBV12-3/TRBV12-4,CASSPPGQGSPDTQYF
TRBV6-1,CASESYESGSSTLF
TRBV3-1,CASSLGQGLNEKLFF
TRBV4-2,CASSQEVSPQGEGGYTF
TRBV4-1,CASSQEMQGGYGYTF
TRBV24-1,CATPGTEDSTDTQYF
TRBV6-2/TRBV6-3,CASRYLAEGGHNEQFF
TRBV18,CASSPLSGDTQYF
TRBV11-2,CASSLDLYQRRIQYF
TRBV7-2,CASSRDRGSTNEKLFF
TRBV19,CATTWGLRGYTF
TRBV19,CASSAFTQGTGANVLTF
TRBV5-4,CATLGRSEGTGELFF
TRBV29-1,CSVGGYTDSGGEQYF
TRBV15,CATSRVLGFDDIEQFF